The next 7 T cell receptor beta chains were all read from a single sample in a study of blood T cell repertoires in COVID-19. TCRdb's copy holds only in-frame clones and misses some; the assay was immunoSEQ multiplex PCR. Of more than 45,000 clones listed, roughly nine tenths were seen once; the top ten hold 7.5% to 9.5%. The sequencing sample was made of peripheral blood. These receptors originate from a woman in her seventies with active COVID-19.

The V and J genes are TRBV7-8 and TRBJ1-5, with 7 bases that match TRBD1. Per the germline V gene, CDR1 is SGHVS and CDR2 is FQNEAQ. With 1 base clipped from V and 0 bases from J, the junction kept 6 bases outside the gene matches. This CDR3 has 17 residues. The CDR3 protein is CASSLGGQLNSNQPQHF. CDR3 DNA: TGTGCCAGCAGCTTAGGGGGACAGCTGAATAGCAATCAGCCCCAGCATTTT.

The rearrangement links TRBV10-3 to TRBJ2-1; unclear D gene. Germline values: CDR1 ENHRY, CDR2 SYGVKD. The CDR3 loop spans 16 amino acids. Trimming removed 3 bases at V and 5 bases at J, with 17 bases between. The CDR3 nucleotides read TGTGCCATCAGTGATCGTCAGCAGGTTTTTAACAATGAGCAGTTCTTC. It is translated as CAISDRQQVFNNEQFF.

The chain joins TRBV2 to TRBJ2-1; 10 bases map to TRBD2. The CDR3 extends over 16 amino acids. Germline lookup yields CDR1 SNHLY and CDR2 FYNNEI. V shed 4 bases and J 8 bases; nucleotides not matched to a gene: 11. The CDR3 bases are TGTGCCAGCAGTGGGTCTAGCGGGAGCGGTAGGGATGAGCAGTTCTTC. Its protein product is CASSGSSGSGRDEQFF.

This clone has just one count. The chain links TRBV5-8 to TRBJ1-3; unclear D gene. CDR1 is SGHTS and CDR2 is YDEGEE in the germline V gene. Trimming removed 1 base at V and 3 bases at J, with 5 bases between. CDR3 length: 13 residues. In DNA, the CDR3 is TGTGCCAGCAGCTTGCGGGTTGGAAACACCATATATTTT. This sequence encodes CASSLRVGNTIYF.

The V gene is TRBV7-9, the J gene TRBJ2-3; the D is unclear. Germline lookup yields CDR1 SEHNR and CDR2 FQNEAQ (reference sequence). V was shortened by 1 base and J by 4 bases, with 12 bases between the two germline ends. The CDR3 is 15 amino acids. The CDR3 region has the DNA TGTGCCAGCAGCTTAGGGCTAGACGGATCAGATACGCAGTATTTT. Residues: CASSLGLDGSDTQYF.

V usage is TRBV6-2 or TRBV6-3 and J usage is TRBJ2-3; TRBD2 agrees at 14 bases. The junction had 5 bases not matched to a gene; V was cut back by 5 bases and J by 7 bases. From germline, CDR1 is MNHEY and CDR2 SVGEGT. The CDR3 sequence is 15 residues long. CDR3 in amino acids: CASSTGLAGGNTQYF. As DNA, the CDR3 is TGTGCCAGCAGTACCGGACTAGCGGGAGGAAATACGCAGTATTTT.

The chain combines TRBV19 with TRBJ2-5; possible D gene TRBD1, 6 bases. The CDR3 runs 14 residues. Germline loops: CDR1 LNHDA, CDR2 SQIVND (reference sequence). The V end was cut by 7 bases, the J end by 4 bases, with 16 bases between. The CDR3 DNA is TGTGCCAGTAACAAAGGGGGTATTGGAGAGACCCAGTACTTC. It specifies CASNKGGIGETQYF.